This T cell receptor beta chain appears in the sequencing data of a study of cytomegalovirus exposure and HLA in healthy donors. The V segment lost 9 bases and the J segment 5 bases; nucleotides outside the gene matches: 5. Germline V lookup: CDR1 LNHDA, CDR2 SQIVND (reference sequence). CDR3 length equals 12 residues. Use of 60 Vbeta and 13 Jbeta primers characterized the PCR. Generated by immunoSEQ multiplex PCR, the TCRdb table keeps only in-frame clones and is missing some. Of some 90,000 clones detected, roughly 72% appear once; the ten largest clones hold roughly 0.63%. Study results and limitations: The study found most TCR sequences rare, yet found some public TCRs in many donors. An ancestry cluster, one associated with Asian ancestry, reportedly showed fewer N-insertions than the roughly 670-donor mean in a later analysis.

Comments on this clone: Antigen unknown.

The rearrangement uses TRBV19 and TRBJ2-5; 8 nucleotides align to TRBD1. This sequence originates from a man aged 25-40 years in good health and CMV-seronegative. Material: PBMCs. CDR3 DNA sequence: TGTGCCAGCACAGGGGGAGAGGAGACCCAGTACTTC. Translating it yields CASTGGEETQYF.